This TCR beta chain was found in a study of blood T cell repertoires in COVID-19. For the study at large: Samples of COVID-19 (acute and convalescent) were obtained from the United States, Italy and Spain. T cells, B-cell-depleted T cells, or PBMCs provided the cDNA or gDNA that served as material.

The CDR3 totals 15 residues. Trimming shortened V by 1 base and J by 5 bases, and 12 bases separated the two germline ends. The germline gives CDR1 SGHTA, CDR2 FQGNSA. Original processing methods: Reference gene primer amplification gave nucleated cell count estimates. The repertoire was sequenced with immunoSEQ multiplex PCR; TCRdb's copy has only in-frame clones and lacks some. Clonal size and the V and J genes are those of that table, whereas D and trimming came from the DNA. The table includes under 150,000 clones, around 89% detected once. The chain links TRBV7-2 to TRBJ1-5, with a weak D call TRBD1 (5 bases). This sequence originates from a human donor in a cohort sampled during active COVID-19. The sequencing sample was made of peripheral blood. CDR3 coding DNA: TGTGCCAGCAGCTTAGTAACAGGCCCAGATCAGCCCCAGCATTTT. As protein: CASSLVTGPDQPQHF.